Listed here are 29 T cell receptor beta chains from one sample, sequenced in a study of blood T cells in healthy people across ages. Using a J-beta primer mix together with a sample-barcoded 5' primer, a second PCR was run for about 7 to 12 cycles. TCRdb redid the calling of the 5' RACE reads with MiXCR, one entry per CDR3 protein. The repertoire holds about 970,000 distinct CDR3 sequences, with roughly 51% as singletons. Sequencing was carried out using blood. The receptor source for this set is a woman in her fifties or sixties in good health.

This chain uses TRBV6-6 with TRBJ1-4; D is unresolved. CDR3 size: 13 residues. V was clipped by 4 bases and J by 7 bases, with 10 bases between them. Germline CDR1 and CDR2: MNHNY and SVGAGI (reference sequence). The CDR3 protein is CASSWGAGEKLFF. In nucleotides, the CDR3 is TGTGCCAGCAGTTGGGGTGCGGGTGAAAAACTGTTTTTT.

V and J are TRBV20-1 and TRBJ2-1; possible D gene TRBD2, 6 bases. Germline CDR1 DFQATT, CDR2 SNEGSKA (reference sequence). V was pared by 5 bases and J by 0 bases, with 11 bases between. The CDR3 spans 14 residues. This CDR3 is CSARDFRSYNEQFF. The CDR3 nucleotides read TGCAGTGCTCGGGACTTCCGCTCCTACAATGAGCAGTTCTTC.

The V gene is TRBV11-1, the J gene TRBJ2-5; tentatively, D is TRBD1 (6 bases). The end of the DNA is better explained by TRBJ2-7, so the J call may be wrong. This CDR3 has 14 residues. The germline V gene has CDR1 SGHAT and CDR2 FQDESV (reference sequence). The CDR3 protein is CASSLAAGVGEQYF. For the CDR3, the DNA is TGTGCCAGCAGCTTAGCCGCAGGGGTCGGCGAGCAGTACTTC.

Worth noting for this clonotype: The junction departs from the called germline gene at one end, perhaps through a read error. This chain connects TRBV20-1 to TRBJ2-5; D might be TRBD2 (5 bases). The CDR3 runs 12 residues. CDR1 is DFQATT and CDR2 is SNEGSKA in the germline V gene (reference sequence). In DNA, the CDR3 is TGCAGTGCTAGAGATAAGGGAGAGGCCCAGTACTTC. Protein: CSARDKGEAQYF.

The table lists this clonotype with a few counts. J is TRBJ2-5 and V is TRBV5-6, with D possibly called TRBD1 or TRBD2 (5 bases each). The V end lost 0 bases, the J end lost 6 bases, and 6 bases lay between the germline ends. The CDR3 covers 12 residues. CDR1 is SGHDT and CDR2 is YYEEEE in the germline V gene. This CDR3 reads CASSLGGKTQYF. The CDR3 DNA sequence: TGTGCCAGCAGCTTGGGGGGGAAGACCCAGTACTTC.

V and J are TRBV20-1 and TRBJ2-3; D is undetermined. Germline V gene sequence: CDR1 DFQATT, CDR2 SNEGSKA (reference sequence). This CDR3 spans 13 amino acids. The V gene lost 6 bases and the J gene lost 2 bases, with 12 bases spanning the gap. CDR3 DNA sequence: TGCAGTGCCAAGAGGTGGGACACAGATACGCAGTATTTT. Translated: CSAKRWDTDTQYF.

The V gene is TRBV29-1, the J gene TRBJ1-4, with 10 bases that match TRBD1. V gave up 6 bases and J gave up 0 bases; unmatched junction bases: 4. The CDR3 totals 15 residues. Germline CDR1 reads SQVTM; CDR2 reads ANQGSEA. The CDR3 DNA is TGCAGCGTGACGGGGACAGGGGCAACTAATGAAAAACTGTTTTTT. Its translation is CSVTGTGATNEKLFF.

V is TRBV28 and J is TRBJ1-5, with D uncertain. CDR1 is MDHEN and CDR2 is SYDVKM in the germline V gene. Trimming took off 6 bases at V and 3 bases at J, with 15 bases between the two ends. The CDR3 contains 15 residues. CDR3 sequence (DNA): TGTGCCAGCAGCCCGGCCGCCCCCATCAATCAGCCCCAGCATTTT. Amino acid sequence: CASSPAAPINQPQHF.

This clonotype was seen a few times. The chain uses TRBV15 and TRBJ2-1; no clear D gene. Germline-derived CDR1 and CDR2 are LNHNV and YYDKDF (reference sequence). There are 13 residues in the CDR3. V dropped 2 bases and J dropped 8 bases, with 10 bases sitting between them. For the CDR3, the DNA is TGTGCCACCAGCAGACCGCCGTGGGATGAGCAGTTCTTC. It codes for CATSRPPWDEQFF.

This clonotype was observed a handful of times. The rearrangement links TRBV7-2 to TRBJ2-7; 9 nucleotides align to TRBD2. V shed 1 base, J shed 4 bases, and the junction held 5 bases outside the gene matches. The germline gives CDR1 SGHTA, CDR2 FQGNSA. There are 15 residues in the CDR3. The CDR3 is CASSLEASGDYEQYF. The CDR3 DNA is TGTGCCAGCAGCTTAGAGGCTAGCGGGGATTACGAGCAGTACTTC.

This chain uses TRBV5-1 with TRBJ2-3; 9 bases fit TRBD2. V was pared by 0 bases and J by 4 bases, with 6 bases of the junction left unmatched. CDR1 is SGHRS, CDR2 YFSETQ, per germline. The CDR3 totals 16 residues. The CDR3 bases are TGCGCCAGCAGCTTGGTATTAGCGGGAGCCCCAGATACGCAGTATTTT. This sequence encodes CASSLVLAGAPDTQYF. The variable domain in full, completed from reference TRBV5-1 and TRBJ2-3, reads KAGVTQTPRYLIKTRGQQVTLSCSPISGHRSVSWYQQTPGQGLQFLFEYFSETQRNKGNFPGRFSGRQFSNSRSEMNVSTLELGDSALYLCASSLVLAGAPDTQYFGPGTRLTVL.

J is TRBJ1-5 and V is TRBV20-1; tentative D call: TRBD1 (5 bases). The CDR3 spans 16 residues. Trimming removed 2 bases at V and 0 bases at J, with 14 bases between. The germline V gene has CDR1 DFQATT and CDR2 SNEGSKA (reference sequence). CDR3 region: CSARRGTRFSNQPQHF. CDR3 DNA sequence: TGCAGTGCTAGAAGGGGCACACGCTTTAGCAATCAGCCCCAGCATTTT.

In DNA, the CDR3 is TGTGCCAGCAGTTACACTCGAATCGGGGCGGACTCGGGTTTTAACTATGGCTACACCTTC. It yields the protein CASSYTRIGADSGFNYGYTF. The chain has TRBV6-5 and TRBJ1-2; D possibly corresponds to TRBD1 (5 bases). Trimming took 2 bases from V and 1 from J, leaving 26 bases between them. CDR3 length equals 20 residues. Germline V CDR1 and CDR2: MNHEY, SVGAGI.

V gene TRBV24-1 combines with J gene TRBJ2-1; 13 bases match TRBD2. Germline CDR1 reads KGHDR; CDR2 reads SFDVKD. The V segment lost 10 bases and the J segment 9 bases; nucleotides outside the gene matches: 5. The length of the CDR3 is 13 residues. The CDR3 region is CATGLAGEGEQFF. In DNA, the CDR3 is TGTGCCACAGGACTAGCGGGAGAAGGTGAGCAGTTCTTC.

The chain couples TRBV27 to TRBJ2-5; no clear D gene. CDR3 size: 11 residues. The germline V and J ends were trimmed by 0 bases and 7 bases, with 3 bases remaining between them. Germline CDR1 and CDR2: MNHEY and SMNVEV (reference sequence). The CDR3 DNA is TGTGCCAGCAGTTTATCGGGGACCCAGTACTTC. Translated, it gives CASSLSGTQYF.

This clonotype has only a few counts. The V and J genes are TRBV29-1 and TRBJ2-7, with 7 bases aligning to TRBD1. Germline V gives CDR1 SQVTM, CDR2 ANQGSEA. This CDR3 is 13 amino acids long. V was pared by 2 bases and J by 2 bases, with 3 bases of the junction left unmatched. CDR3 bases: TGCAGCGTTGAACACAGGGGTACCTACGAGCAGTACTTC. Protein: CSVEHRGTYEQYF.

This clonotype has just a few counts. The chain combines TRBV27 with TRBJ2-3; D not certain. The CDR3 totals 14 residues. Germline CDR1 MNHEY, CDR2 SMNVEV (reference sequence). Trimming took off 1 base at V and 1 base at J, with 6 bases between the two ends. The CDR3 coding sequence is TGTGCCAGCAGTTTATGGCCCGGCACAGATACGCAGTATTTT. Translating it yields CASSLWPGTDTQYF.

The genes are TRBV4-2 and TRBJ2-3; 7 bases match TRBD1. The CDR3 length is 17 residues. The V gene end was trimmed by 2 bases and the J gene end by 1 base; junction bases not matched to a gene: 9. Germline V CDR1 and CDR2: LGHNA, YNFKEQ. In nucleotides, the CDR3 is TGTGCCAGCAGCCAAATGCCACAGGGGTCGGGCACAGATACGCAGTATTTT. Its translation: CASSQMPQGSGTDTQYF.

The rearrangement links TRBV29-1 to TRBJ2-5; 8 positions agree with TRBD2. The CDR3 consists of 14 residues. The V gene end was trimmed by 8 bases and the J gene end by 11 bases; junction bases not matched to a gene: 19. Per germline, CDR1 SQVTM and CDR2 ANQGSEA. The CDR3 bases are TGCAGCTCCAGTTGGAGCGGGAGTCGAAATGAGCAGTACTTC. This codes for CSSSWSGSRNEQYF.

This chain connects TRBV7-9 to TRBJ1-5; the D is unclear. Germline CDR1 and CDR2: SEHNR and FQNEAQ (reference sequence). The CDR3 has 14 residues. Trimming pared 3 bases from V and 4 bases from J, leaving 10 bases between. The CDR3, as DNA: TGTGCCAGCAGCTTCCCGGGCTTGAATCAGCCCCAGCATTTT. Translated, it gives CASSFPGLNQPQHF.

The V and J genes are TRBV29-1 and TRBJ2-3; possibly TRBD2 for D (6 bases). Germline CDR1 reads SQVTM; CDR2 reads ANQGSEA. V shed 6 bases and J shed 3 bases, with 16 bases lying between them. This CDR3 comprises 14 residues. The CDR3: CSVWWRGSTDTQYF. In DNA form, the CDR3 reads TGCAGCGTGTGGTGGCGGGGCTCTACAGATACGCAGTATTTT.

This clonotype was observed a few times. The chain joins TRBV7-3 to TRBJ2-7, with D maybe TRBD1 (5 bases). Germline CDR1 reads SGHTA; CDR2 reads FQGTGA. The ends were cut back, 2 bases at V and 4 bases at J, with 15 bases in the middle. The CDR3 sequence is 15 residues long. The CDR3 here is CASSLQGTGQYEQYF. In nucleotides, the CDR3 is TGTGCCAGCAGCTTACAGGGTACAGGCCAATACGAGCAGTACTTC. The full variable domain, completed using reference TRBV7-3 and TRBJ2-7, is GAGVSQTPSNKVTEKGKYVELRCDPISGHTALYWYRQSLGQGPEFLIYFQGTGAADDSGLPNDRFFAVRPEGSVSTLKIQRTERGDSAVYLCASSLQGTGQYEQYFGPGTRLTVT.

The table lists this clonotype with many counts. This chain links TRBV2 with TRBJ2-1, with 11 bases matching TRBD1. This CDR3 contains 15 residues. V was pared by 6 bases and J by 9 bases, with 10 bases of the junction left unmatched. CDR1 and CDR2 from the germline V gene are SNHLY and FYNNEI. The CDR3: CASSIEGQGEVEQFF. CDR3 in DNA: TGTGCCAGCAGCATTGAGGGACAGGGGGAGGTTGAGCAGTTCTTC.

The V gene is TRBV24-1, the J gene TRBJ2-7, with D possibly TRBD1 on 6 matching bases. V was trimmed by 9 bases and J by 0 bases, leaving 8 bases between them. Germline V CDR1 and CDR2: KGHDR, SFDVKD. This CDR3 region has 12 residues. CDR3 sequence (DNA): TGTGCCACCGGACAGATCTCCTACGAGCAGTACTTC. Its translation: CATGQISYEQYF.

The rearrangement uses TRBV13 and TRBJ2-3, with 10 bases that match TRBD2. The CDR3 has 16 amino acids. Trimming cost V 5 bases and J 2 bases; bases outside gene matches: 7. The germline V gene has CDR1 PRHDT and CDR2 FYEKMQ (reference sequence). The CDR3 spells CASSHPSGGYTDTQYF. The DNA of the CDR3 is TGTGCCAGCAGCCACCCTAGCGGGGGATACACAGATACGCAGTATTTT.

This clonotype was picked up a small number of times. The chain links TRBV20-1 to TRBJ2-1, with D hard to call. The CDR3 is 12 amino acids. Germline V gene data show CDR1 as DFQATT and CDR2 as SNEGSKA (reference sequence). V dropped 6 bases and J dropped 6 bases, with 12 bases sitting between them. The CDR3: CSAPPRTNEQFF. CDR3 coding DNA: TGCAGTGCCCCTCCCAGGACCAATGAGCAGTTCTTC.

The chain carries TRBV18 and TRBJ2-7; D ambiguous. The V and J ends lost 3 bases and 0 bases respectively, with 9 bases between them. The V gene's germline CDR1 is KGHSH and CDR2 LQKENI. The CDR3 spans 14 residues. The CDR3 spells CASSPKGSSYEQYF. For the CDR3, the DNA is TGTGCCAGCTCACCGAAGGGCAGCTCCTACGAGCAGTACTTC.

This rearrangement joins TRBV7-9 to TRBJ2-5; D perhaps matches TRBD1 (5 bases). The germline V and J ends were trimmed by 1 base and 5 bases, with 11 bases remaining between them. There are 14 residues in the CDR3. Germline CDR1 reads SEHNR; CDR2 reads FQNEAQ (reference sequence). The CDR3 nucleotides are TGTGCCAGCAGCTTAGTGTCAGGGCTGGAGACCCAGTACTTC. Translated: CASSLVSGLETQYF.

V and J are TRBV4-1 and TRBJ2-3, with D perhaps matching TRBD1 or TRBD2 (5 bases each). CDR1 MGHRA and CDR2 YSYEKL come from the germline V gene. V lost 1 base to trimming and J lost 2 bases, with 13 bases between them. The CDR3 consists of 16 residues. This CDR3 is CASSQGDHMYTDTQYF. DNA of the CDR3: TGCGCCAGCAGCCAAGGGGACCATATGTACACAGATACGCAGTATTTT.